This TCR beta chain was identified in a study of regulatory T cells in long-lasting Graves disease. Study-wide context: Those with persistent Graves' disease had received antithyroid drugs for over 5 years with positive TSH receptor antibodies. Findings of the study overall: Newly diagnosed patients shared 1,000 or so public clonotypes; persistent patients shared a few thousand. Tissue studied was limited to peripheral blood, excluding thyroid tissue.

Between the trimmed V and J ends, which lost 3 bases and 8 bases, there was a span of 13 bases. The germline V gene encodes CDR1 MNHNS and CDR2 SASEGT. The CDR3 length is 13 residues. The time point here: persistent/refractory GD, antithyroid drugs over 5 years with positive TRAb. Making the TCR library involved RNA that had been extracted from PBMCs. Under American Thyroid Association guidelines, Graves' disease was diagnosed. In its sample, this clonotype was seen many times. Its antigen remains unidentified. Arm-PCR of CDR3 regions and iRepertoire HTBI primers were the basis on which TCR beta libraries were built. TCRdb re-derived calls from the multiplex PCR reads in MiXCR, one entry per CDR3 protein. The table includes some 470,000 distinct CDR3 sequences, 20% to 25% detected once.

The specimen was peripheral blood mononuclear cells (PBMCs), collected when the disease was refractory, from a patient treated with antithyroid drugs. The chain joins TRBV6-1 to TRBJ1-2; D call uncertain. The sequence came from a female donor with Graves disease. CDR3 nucleotides: TGTGCCAGCAGTGAGACCCGGTATGTGGGCTACACCTTC. Amino acids: CASSETRYVGYTF.